The 21 T cell receptor beta chains below were found in one sample sequenced in a study of T cells in Graves' hyperthyroidism and ophthalmopathy. Amplification yielded TCR beta CDR3 regions, with RNA transcripts as the source. HTBI primers drove first-round RT-PCR of the TCR CDR3. TCRdb used MiXCR to reprocess the multiplex PCR reads, holding one entry per CDR3 protein. Among 220,000 or so distinct CDR3 sequences listed, roughly 17% were seen once. The sample comprised blood. The receptors were sampled from a woman between 18 and 29 years old with Graves' ophthalmopathy.

Many counts were recorded for this clonotype. This rearrangement joins TRBV6-4 to TRBJ2-2, with D possibly being TRBD2 (6 bases). Trimming removed 2 bases from V and 7 bases from J, with 8 bases in between. The germline V gene has CDR1 MRHNA and CDR2 SNTAGT. This CDR3 has 13 amino acids. The CDR3 here is CASSDREHGELFF. For the CDR3, the DNA is TGTGCCAGCAGTGACCGGGAGCACGGGGAGCTGTTTTTT.

This clonotype was seen many times. V is TRBV3-1 and J is TRBJ2-3, with D unclear. CDR3 length: 15 residues. V was shortened by 4 bases and J by 5 bases, with 16 bases between the two germline ends. The V gene's germline CDR1 is LGHDT and CDR2 YNNKEL (reference sequence). The CDR3 reads CASSPPGPGGDTQYF. The CDR3 DNA follows: TGTGCCAGCAGCCCCCCTGGGCCGGGCGGAGATACGCAGTATTTT.

The gene calls are TRBV6-2 or TRBV6-3 and TRBJ2-7; D perhaps matches TRBD2 (6 bases). Looked up from germline, CDR1 is MNHEY and CDR2 is SVGEGT. V lost 6 bases to trimming and J lost 3 bases, with 18 bases between them. This CDR3 contains 15 residues. CDR3: CASRPSSVSFYEQYF. In DNA form, the CDR3 reads TGTGCCAGCAGACCCTCTAGCGTAAGTTTCTACGAGCAGTACTTC.

This clonotype was detected ten times or more. The CDR3 sequence: CASSYLFGRTAFEAFF. The CDR3 DNA follows: TGTGCCAGCAGTTACCTCTTTGGCAGAACAGCCTTTGAAGCTTTCTTT. V and J are TRBV6-2 or TRBV6-3 and TRBJ1-1; D uncertain. Trimming removed 2 bases from V and 7 bases from J, with 20 bases in between. Germline V gene data show CDR1 as MNHEY and CDR2 as SVGEGT. The CDR3 length is 16 residues.

Many counts were recorded for this clonotype. The chain links TRBV10-3 to TRBJ2-7; the match to TRBD2 covers 9 bases. CDR3 length equals 17 residues. The germline CDR1 and CDR2 sequences are ENHRY and SYGVKD. V lost 5 bases, J lost 3 bases, and 14 bases stayed unmatched. CDR3 in amino acids: CAISPGVAGGPSYEQYF. DNA for the CDR3: TGTGCCATCAGTCCGGGGGTGGCGGGAGGGCCCAGCTACGAGCAGTACTTC.

This clonotype has ten or more counts. The rearrangement joins TRBV9 to TRBJ2-7; 7 positions match TRBD2. Germline CDR1 SGDLS, CDR2 YYNGEE. With V trimmed by 0 bases and J by 1 base, 4 bases remained unmatched. The CDR3 covers 15 residues. The CDR3 loop is CASSVGAGASYEQYF. CDR3 nucleotides: TGTGCCAGCAGCGTAGGGGCGGGAGCATCCTACGAGCAGTACTTC.

This clonotype was counted ten times or more. This may stem from a read error, because a much larger clone lies one nucleotide away. The V call is TRBV7-6, the J call TRBJ2-7; D might be TRBD1 (5 bases). Germline loops: CDR1 SGHVS, CDR2 FNYEAQ. V was trimmed by 1 base and J by 3 bases, leaving 13 bases between them. The CDR3 is made up of 15 amino acids. CDR3 sequence reads: CASSLGAGNNYEQYF. CDR3 nucleotides: TGTGCCAGCAGCTTAGGGGCAGGGAATAACTACGAGCAGTACTTC.

This clonotype showed up many times. The rearrangement links TRBV5-6 to TRBJ2-3, with D uncertain. The V end was cut by 1 base, the J end by 0 bases, with 12 bases between. Germline lookup yields CDR1 SGHDT and CDR2 YYEEEE. There are 16 residues in the CDR3. In DNA form, the CDR3 reads TGTGCCAGCAGCTTGACCGTTACTTCTAGCACAGATACGCAGTATTTT. Translated, it gives CASSLTVTSSTDTQYF. The complete variable domain, with remaining parts taken from reference TRBV5-6 and TRBJ2-3, reads DAGVTQSPTHLIKTRGQQVTLRCSPKSGHDTVSWYQQALGQGPQFIFQYYEEEERQRGNFPDRFSGHQFPNYSSELNVNALLLGDSALYLCASSLTVTSSTDTQYFGPGTRLTVL.

The table lists this clonotype with many counts. The chain carries TRBV11-2 and TRBJ1-1; D is unclear. Trimming removed 3 bases at V and 7 bases at J, with 9 bases between. Germline V CDR1 and CDR2: SGHAT, FQNNGV. The CDR3 runs 12 residues. This chain's CDR3 is CASSFIRNEAFF. The DNA of the CDR3 is TGTGCCAGCAGCTTTATCCGGAATGAAGCTTTCTTT.

On this clonotype itself: This may stem from a read error, because a much larger clone lies one nucleotide away. The chain combines TRBV6-9 with TRBJ2-5; possible D gene TRBD2, 6 bases. Matching the DNA end better, TRBJ2-1 makes the J call doubtful. The germline CDR1 and CDR2 sequences are MNHGY and SVAAGI. The CDR3 has 13 residues. The CDR3 sequence: CASSYGGMETQFF. The CDR3 DNA reads as TGTGCCAGCAGTTACGGCGGGATGGAGACCCAGTTCTTC.

At least ten counts were recorded for this clonotype. J is TRBJ1-5 and V is TRBV6-1, with D perhaps TRBD1 (6 bases). The CDR3 totals 15 residues. V was cut by 6 bases and J by 1 base, with 13 bases left in between. The germline V gene has CDR1 MNHNS and CDR2 SASEGT. CDR3 sequence reads: CASSSQGLSNQPQHF. In nucleotides, the CDR3 is TGTGCCAGCAGCTCACAGGGTCTAAGCAATCAGCCCCAGCATTTT.

This clonotype was observed at least ten times. This rearrangement joins TRBV9 to TRBJ2-1; 10 nucleotides align to TRBD2. Germline loops: CDR1 SGDLS, CDR2 YYNGEE. V shed 0 bases, J shed 7 bases, and the junction held 7 bases outside the gene matches. The CDR3 loop spans 16 amino acids. For the CDR3, the DNA is TGTGCCAGCAGCGTAGTTTTGTCGACTAGCGGGAATGAGCAGTTCTTC. Amino acids: CASSVVLSTSGNEQFF. The variable domain in full, completed from reference TRBV9 and TRBJ2-1, reads DSGVTQTPKHLITATGQRVTLRCSPRSGDLSVYWYQQSLDQGLQFLIQYYNGEERAKGNILERFSAQQFPDLHSELNLSSLELGDSALYFCASSVVLSTSGNEQFFGPGTRLTVL.

There are many counts of this clonotype. The chain couples TRBV3-1 to TRBJ1-1; a possible D gene is TRBD1 (6 bases). Germline V gene lookup returns CDR1 LGHDT and CDR2 YNNKEL (reference sequence). The length of the CDR3 is 15 residues. Trimming took 4 bases from V and 2 from J, leaving 14 bases between them. The DNA of the CDR3 is TGTGCCAGCAGCCTAGGCGGGGGCGCTAACACTGAAGCTTTCTTT. Translation: CASSLGGGANTEAFF.

In its sample, this clonotype was seen many times. The chain is built from TRBV27 and TRBJ1-2; no firm D call. Trimming cost V 4 bases and J 2 bases, with 8 bases left between them. CDR1 and CDR2 (germline): MNHEY, SMNVEV (reference sequence). The CDR3 has 13 amino acids. The CDR3 DNA is TGTGCCAGCAGTTCGGACCCCAACTATGGCTACACCTTC. This codes for CASSSDPNYGYTF.

This clonotype was detected many times. The chain recombines TRBV19 with TRBJ2-5; 8 bases map to TRBD2. This CDR3 region has 14 residues. CDR1 and CDR2 from the germline V gene are LNHDA and SQIVND (reference sequence). The V gene end was trimmed by 7 bases and the J gene end by 0 bases; junction bases not matched to a gene: 4. The CDR3 loop reads CASKRAGDQETQYF. The CDR3 bases are TGTGCCAGTAAAAGAGCGGGAGACCAAGAGACCCAGTACTTC. Drawing the rest from reference TRBV19 and TRBJ2-5, the complete variable domain is DGGITQSPKYLFRKEGQNVTLSCEQNLNHDAMYWYRQDPGQGLRLIYYSQIVNDFQKGDIAEGYSVSREKKESFPLTVTSAQKNPTAFYLCASKRAGDQETQYFGPGTRLLVL.

This clonotype came up a few times. The chain combines TRBV19 with TRBJ2-2; 9 nucleotides align to TRBD2. The CDR3 consists of 14 residues. V dropped 6 bases and J dropped 6; count of bases not matched to a gene: 5. The germline V gene encodes CDR1 LNHDA and CDR2 SQIVND (reference sequence). The CDR3 sequence: CASRREGLAGELFF. The CDR3 DNA reads as TGTGCCAGTAGGCGGGAGGGCCTTGCCGGGGAGCTGTTTTTT.

The table lists this clonotype with a few counts. J is TRBJ2-1 and V is TRBV7-9, with 14 bases lining up with TRBD2. CDR1 is SEHNR, CDR2 FQNEAQ, per germline (reference sequence). The V and J ends lost 5 bases and 2 bases, in that order; junction bases with no gene match: 8. CDR3 length: 18 amino acids. The CDR3 nucleotides read TGTGCCAGCAGCCCCGGGACTAGCGGGAGAGGAACCTACAATGAGCAGTTCTTC. It translates to CASSPGTSGRGTYNEQFF.

There are many counts of this clonotype. CDR3 amino acids: CASSFFGGTGFAYEQYF. CDR3 bases: TGTGCCAGCAGCTTCTTTGGTGGGACAGGGTTCGCCTACGAGCAGTACTTC. The rearrangement joins TRBV5-6 to TRBJ2-7; 9 nucleotides match TRBD1. The CDR3 consists of 17 residues. Germline V gene lookup returns CDR1 SGHDT and CDR2 YYEEEE. V was pared by 2 bases and J by 2 bases, with 11 bases of the junction left unmatched.

This clonotype was detected a few times. This sequence joins TRBV20-1 and TRBJ2-2, with 12 positions matching TRBD1. V trimming: 6 bases; J trimming: 8 bases; junction bases outside the gene matches: 7. CDR1 is DFQATT and CDR2 is SNEGSKA in the germline V gene (reference sequence). The CDR3 sequence is 14 residues long. CDR3 in DNA: TGCAGTGCCAGGGGACAGGGGGCGCCGGGGGAGCTGTTTTTT. Its protein product is CSARGQGAPGELFF.

As to this clonotype: Just one base apart from a much larger clone, this may be a read error. The chain combines TRBV6-2 or TRBV6-3 with TRBJ2-7, with D possibly matching TRBD2 (5 bases). The CDR3 totals 13 residues. Trimming pared 8 bases from V and 3 bases from J, leaving 14 bases between. The germline gives CDR1 MNHEY, CDR2 SVGEGT. The CDR3 region is CASGKDGLYEQYF. CDR3 nucleotide sequence: TGTGCCAGCGGCAAGGACGGACTCTACGAGCAGTACTTC.

This clonotype came up many times. The J gene is TRBJ2-3, the V gene TRBV11-2, with D uncertain. Trimming stripped 3 bases from V and 2 bases from J, with 6 bases between. This CDR3 has 13 amino acids. Germline V CDR1 and CDR2: SGHAT, FQNNGV. This CDR3 reads CASSFIFTDTQYF. CDR3 DNA sequence: TGTGCCAGCAGCTTTATTTTCACAGATACGCAGTATTTT.